The source of this TCR beta chain is a study of cytomegalovirus exposure and HLA in healthy donors. PCR involved 60 Vbeta and 13 Jbeta primers. TCRdb keeps only in-frame clones here, not all; method: immunoSEQ multiplex PCR. This table has about 55,000 clones, 75% to 85% appearing once. General study results and limits: Association of 16,951 TCR beta sequences with HLA alleles was found at 0.05 false discovery rate in a later analysis. As a later analysis showed, several of the most significant clusters appeared to be linked to common viral pathogens. High specificity and sensitivity for cytomegalovirus status were reported for the classifier. The study designated fewer than 200 TCR beta chains cytomegalovirus-associated.

As to this clone: The antigen remains unidentified.

Looked up from germline, CDR1 is SNHLY and CDR2 is FYNNEI. The V segment lost 8 bases and the J segment 6 bases; nucleotides outside the gene matches: 8. This CDR3 has 14 residues. This sequence joins TRBV2 and TRBJ2-3; 10 bases agree with TRBD1. The clonotype originates from a female donor in good health and CMV-seronegative. The sequencing input was PBMCs. CDR3 coding DNA: TGTGCCAGCTCTAGGGACAGGGGAGGTGATACGCAGTATTTT. Protein sequence: CASSRDRGGDTQYF. Drawing the rest from reference TRBV2 and TRBJ2-3, the complete variable domain is EPEVTQTPSHQVTQMGQEVILRCVPISNHLYFYWYRQILGQKVEFLVSFYNNEISEKSEIFDDQFSVERPDGSNFTLKIRSTKLEDSAMYFCASSRDRGGDTQYFGPGTRLTVL.